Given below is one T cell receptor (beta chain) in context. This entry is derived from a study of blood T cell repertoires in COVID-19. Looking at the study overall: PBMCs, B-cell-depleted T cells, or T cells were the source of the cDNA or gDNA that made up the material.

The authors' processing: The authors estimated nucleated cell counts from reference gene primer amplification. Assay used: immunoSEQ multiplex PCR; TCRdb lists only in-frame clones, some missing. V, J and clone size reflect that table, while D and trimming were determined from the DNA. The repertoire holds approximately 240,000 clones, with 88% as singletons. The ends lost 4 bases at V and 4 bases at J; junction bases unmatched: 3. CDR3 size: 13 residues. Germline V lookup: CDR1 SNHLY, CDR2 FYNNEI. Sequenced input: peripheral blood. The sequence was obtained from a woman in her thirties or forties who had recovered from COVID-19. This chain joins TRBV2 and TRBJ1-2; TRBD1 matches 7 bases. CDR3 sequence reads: CASSGDSLYGYTF. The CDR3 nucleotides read TGTGCCAGCAGTGGGGACAGCCTCTATGGCTACACCTTC.